The 3 T cell receptor beta chains in this list originate from one sample, sequenced in a study of T-cell memory formation after mild COVID-19 (dated by TCRdb to the early 2020s). Receptor amplification or capture employed 5' RACE. TCRdb lists the instrument as Illumina NovaSeq 6000. The public reads were run again by TCRdb, first through fastp at Q25 and then through MiXCR, and only productive beta chains were kept. Rows with one shared CDR3 protein collapse into an entry with the most common genes and DNA. This sample has some 120,000 distinct CDR3 sequences in its table, and about 6% of those were observed once. The ten largest clones add up to 2% to 2.5% of the sample. The specimen was PBMCs or a T cell subset sorted from them (not recorded which). These receptors were collected from an adult woman who had mild COVID-19 (a few samples of this study predate the infection). The sample titles of this study are shuffled in the database, so cell type and time point are left out; the donor was told from shared clones.

This clonotype was counted many times. The rearrangement links TRBV29-1 to TRBJ2-2; D not certain. Trimming took 3 bases from V and 7 from J, leaving 12 bases between them. The CDR3 loop spans 13 amino acids. CDR1 SQVTM and CDR2 ANQGSEA come from the germline V gene. CDR3 sequence: CSVDGVVGGELFF. In DNA, the CDR3 is TGCAGCGTTGATGGGGTGGTCGGCGGGGAGCTGTTTTTT.

There are a few counts of this clonotype. The chain recombines TRBV29-1 with TRBJ1-1, with TRBD1 matching over 8 bases. CDR3 length: 16 residues. Trimming took 4 bases from V and 7 from J; bases not matched to a gene: 17. The germline V gene has CDR1 SQVTM and CDR2 ANQGSEA. As DNA, the CDR3 is TGCAGCGTTGGGGACTACGCGGGGGACAGGCCGGATGAAGCTTTCTTT. Its translation: CSVGDYAGDRPDEAFF.

This clonotype has more than one count but fewer than ten. The V gene is TRBV20-1, the J gene TRBJ2-5, with D hard to call. The CDR3 totals 8 residues. The germline V gene has CDR1 DFQATT and CDR2 SNEGSKA (reference sequence). The CDR3 loop is CSLGTQYF. The CDR3 bases are TGCAGCCTGGGGACCCAGTACTTC.